The 15 T cell receptor beta chains below were found in one sample sequenced in a study of cytomegalovirus exposure and HLA in healthy donors. The method was immunoSEQ multiplex PCR; TCRdb's version includes in-frame clones alone and lacks a portion of them. The table shows under 250,000 clones, with about nine tenths occurring only once. The material sequenced was PBMCs. These receptors were collected from a woman aged 18-29 years in good health and CMV-seropositive.

J is TRBJ2-7 and V is TRBV6-5; D might be TRBD2 (5 bases). Trimming stripped 6 bases from V and 5 bases from J, with 8 bases between. CDR1 MNHEY and CDR2 SVGAGI come from the germline V gene. The CDR3 is 11 amino acids. The chain's CDR3 is CASSPGDEQYF. CDR3 nucleotide sequence: TGTGCCAGCAGCCCCGGGGACGAGCAGTACTTC.

J is TRBJ2-1 and V is TRBV9; D remains unclear. V shed 7 bases and J shed 3 bases, with 14 bases lying between them. The CDR3 loop spans 14 amino acids. Germline assignment: CDR1 SGDLS and CDR2 YYNGEE. In DNA, the CDR3 is TGTGCCAGCGCATTAGGAGTCTACTACAATGAGCAGTTCTTC. Amino acids: CASALGVYYNEQFF.

The rearrangement uses TRBV29-1 and TRBJ2-7; 8 nucleotides match TRBD1. With 5 bases clipped from V and 3 bases from J, the junction kept 6 bases outside the gene matches. CDR3 length equals 13 residues. Germline CDR1 is SQVTM and CDR2 is ANQGSEA. The CDR3 protein is CSVFGQGNYEQYF. DNA of the CDR3: TGCAGCGTTTTCGGACAGGGCAACTACGAGCAGTACTTC.

V is TRBV9 and J is TRBJ2-6; TRBD2 might be the D (7 bases). CDR3 size: 20 residues. The V and J ends lost 4 bases and 0 bases respectively, with 23 bases between them. Germline CDR1 SGDLS, CDR2 YYNGEE. CDR3 sequence: CASSPGWGGGPGSGANVLTF. CDR3 bases: TGTGCCAGCAGCCCCGGGTGGGGAGGGGGACCCGGCTCTGGGGCCAACGTCCTGACTTTC.

The V gene is TRBV28, the J gene TRBJ1-2, with D maybe TRBD1 (6 bases). The V gene lost 3 bases and the J gene lost 4 bases, with 9 bases spanning the gap. CDR3 length equals 13 residues. Germline V lookup: CDR1 MDHEN, CDR2 SYDVKM. CDR3 nucleotides: TGTGCCAGCAGTTTTGGGGGGGCCTATGGCTACACCTTC. Encoded protein: CASSFGGAYGYTF.

The gene calls are TRBV10-2 and TRBJ2-3, with a possible D match to TRBD2 (6 bases). In germline, CDR1 is WSHSY, CDR2 SAAADI. CDR3 length: 14 residues. V lost 6 bases and J lost 3, with 13 bases in between. The CDR3 spells CASRDARGTDTQYF. CDR3 DNA: TGCGCCAGCAGGGACGCCCGGGGGACAGATACGCAGTATTTT.

This clone was observed a single time. Other DNA variants within this sample encode the same CDR3. This chain connects TRBV27 to TRBJ2-7; TRBD2 agrees at 14 bases. CDR1 is MNHEY, CDR2 SMNVEV, per germline (reference sequence). The CDR3 sequence is 14 residues long. V was pared by 3 bases and J by 6 bases, with 1 base of the junction left unmatched. DNA of the CDR3: TGTGCCAGCAGTTTGGGACTAGCGGGAGTCGAGCAGTACTTC. It is translated as CASSLGLAGVEQYF.

This clone was detected only a few times. The chain links TRBV7-9 to TRBJ2-7; 8 positions agree with TRBD2. The germline gives CDR1 SEHNR, CDR2 FQNEAQ (reference sequence). The CDR3 contains 11 residues. The ends lost 1 base at V and 11 bases at J; junction bases unmatched: 1. The CDR3 DNA reads as TGTGCCAGCAGCTTAGAGGGACTAGAGTACTTC. This codes for CASSLEGLEYF.

The CDR3 nucleotides read TGTGCCAGCAGACCAGGACTAGCCAACTTCTACGAGCAGTACTTC. It is translated as CASRPGLANFYEQYF. The genes are TRBV27 and TRBJ2-7; 8 bases match TRBD2. The CDR3 has 15 residues. Germline assignment: CDR1 MNHEY and CDR2 SMNVEV (reference sequence). Germline trimming cut 6 bases from V and 3 bases from J; bases unmatched to any gene: 10.

V and J are TRBV5-1 and TRBJ1-1; the D gene is possibly TRBD1 (6 bases). V was clipped by 3 bases and J by 2 bases, with 11 bases between them. CDR1 SGHRS and CDR2 YFSETQ come from the germline V gene. CDR3 length: 14 amino acids. In DNA form, the CDR3 reads TGCGCCAGCAGCTCTCGGACAGATAACACTGAAGCTTTCTTT. Its protein is CASSSRTDNTEAFF.

V is TRBV6-6 and J is TRBJ2-7, with 11 positions matching TRBD2. From germline, CDR1 is MNHNY and CDR2 SVGAGI (reference sequence). CDR3 length equals 16 residues. Trimming removed 5 bases from V and 4 bases from J; junction bases left unmatched: 10. For the CDR3, the DNA is TGTGCCAGCAGTAATAACCCGGGACTAGCGGATTACGAGCAGTACTTC. The encoded protein is CASSNNPGLADYEQYF.

The V gene is TRBV6-5, the J gene TRBJ2-1; 12 bases map to TRBD2. The ends lost 6 bases at V and 4 bases at J; junction bases unmatched: 4. The CDR3 contains 15 residues. CDR1 and CDR2 (germline): MNHEY, SVGAGI. CDR3 protein: CASSLTSGGYNEQFF. The CDR3 coding sequence is TGTGCCAGCAGCTTGACTAGCGGGGGTTACAATGAGCAGTTCTTC.

This clone has just a few counts. The chain uses TRBV30 and TRBJ2-2; 7 bases align to TRBD1. The CDR3 is 15 residues long. Germline CDR1 GTSNPN, CDR2 SVGIG (reference sequence). V gave up 1 base and J gave up 3 bases; unmatched junction bases: 5. The chain's CDR3 is CAWSDRGWDTGELFF. DNA of the CDR3: TGTGCCTGGAGTGACAGGGGCTGGGACACCGGGGAGCTGTTTTTT. The full variable domain, in which reference TRBV30 and TRBJ2-2 provide the parts outside the CDR3, is SQTIHQWPATLVQPVGSPLSLECTVEGTSNPNLYWYRQAAGRGLQLLFYSVGIGQISSEVPQNLSASRPQDRQFILSSKKLLLSDSGFYLCAWSDRGWDTGELFFGEGSRLTVL.

The chain couples TRBV2 to TRBJ2-5; D unclear. The germline V and J ends were trimmed by 5 bases and 4 bases, with 11 bases remaining between them. The CDR3 is made up of 13 amino acids. Per the germline V gene, CDR1 is SNHLY and CDR2 is FYNNEI. The CDR3 protein is CASSLQQVETQYF. The CDR3 region has the DNA TGTGCCAGCAGTCTACAGCAAGTAGAGACCCAGTACTTC.

This clone appeared once. This chain links TRBV28 with TRBJ2-3; D ambiguous. V gave up 6 bases and J gave up 5 bases, with 6 bases separating them. Per germline, CDR1 MDHEN and CDR2 SYDVKM. CDR3 size: 11 residues. This chain's CDR3 is CASSRRDTQYF. CDR3 DNA: TGTGCCAGCAGCAGAAGAGATACGCAGTATTTT.